This T cell receptor (beta chain) was retrieved from a study of control samples from healthy donors and cancer patients. The data were produced by immunoSEQ multiplex PCR, yet TCRdb's version contains in-frame clones alone and is incomplete. The sample lists over 100,000 clones, approximately 90% occurring once. Looked up from germline, CDR1 is GTSNPN and CDR2 is SVGIG (reference sequence). This CDR3 has 13 amino acids. Trimming cost V 2 bases and J 4 bases, with 10 bases left between them. The clonotype was recovered from a woman younger than 30 in good health. The genes are TRBV30 and TRBJ2-3; D is unclear. Source material: blood. CDR3 protein: CAWSPRRADTQYF. The CDR3 coding sequence is TGTGCCTGGAGTCCGCGACGGGCAGATACGCAGTATTTT.